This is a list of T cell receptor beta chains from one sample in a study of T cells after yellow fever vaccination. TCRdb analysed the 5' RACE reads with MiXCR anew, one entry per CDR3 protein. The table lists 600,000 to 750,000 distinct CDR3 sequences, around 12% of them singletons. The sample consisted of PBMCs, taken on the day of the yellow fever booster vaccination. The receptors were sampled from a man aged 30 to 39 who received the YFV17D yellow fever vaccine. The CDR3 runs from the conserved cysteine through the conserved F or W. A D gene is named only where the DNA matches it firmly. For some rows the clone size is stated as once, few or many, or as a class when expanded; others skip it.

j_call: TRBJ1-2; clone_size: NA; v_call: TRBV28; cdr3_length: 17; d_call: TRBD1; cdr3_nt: TGTGCCAGCACAAACCCCGGACAGGGGGCTCTCTTCTATGGCTACACCTTC; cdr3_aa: CASTNPGQGALFYGYTF
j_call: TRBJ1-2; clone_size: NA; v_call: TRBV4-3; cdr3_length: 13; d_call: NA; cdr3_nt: TGCGCCAGCAGCCCAAAGGCAGGGAATGGCTACACCTTC; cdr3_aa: CASSPKAGNGYTF
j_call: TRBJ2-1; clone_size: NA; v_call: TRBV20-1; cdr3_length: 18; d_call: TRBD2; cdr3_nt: TGCAGTGCTAGAGGGGGACTAGCGGGAGGACGCTCCTACAATGAGCAGTTCTTC; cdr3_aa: CSARGGLAGGRSYNEQFF
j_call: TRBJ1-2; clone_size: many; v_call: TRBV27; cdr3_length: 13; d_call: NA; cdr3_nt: TGTGCCAGCAGCCCCCTCGGGAGCTATGGCTACACCTTC; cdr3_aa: CASSPLGSYGYTF
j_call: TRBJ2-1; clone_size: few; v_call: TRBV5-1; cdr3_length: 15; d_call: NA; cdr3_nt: TGCGCCAGCACCCGGGGGAGCAGCCCGGCCAATGAGCAGTTCTTC; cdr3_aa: CASTRGSSPANEQFF
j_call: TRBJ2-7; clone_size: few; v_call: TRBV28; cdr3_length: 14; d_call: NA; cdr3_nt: TGTGCCAGCAGTTTTGTAGGGGGGTCCTACGAGCAGTACTTC; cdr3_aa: CASSFVGGSYEQYF
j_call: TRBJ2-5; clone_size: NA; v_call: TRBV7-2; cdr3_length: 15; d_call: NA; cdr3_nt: TGTGCCAGCAGCTTAGCGCGGGGGAGGGGGGAGACCCAGTACTTC; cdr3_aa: CASSLARGRGETQYF
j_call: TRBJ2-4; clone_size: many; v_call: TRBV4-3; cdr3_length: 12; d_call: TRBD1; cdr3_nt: TGCGCCAGCAGCCAAGATGACAGGGATCAGTACTTC; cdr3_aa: CASSQDDRDQYF
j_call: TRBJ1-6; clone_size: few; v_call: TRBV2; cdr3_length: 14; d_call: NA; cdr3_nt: TGTGCCAGCAGTGTCCAGGGGCGTAATTCACCCCTCCACTTT; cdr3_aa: CASSVQGRNSPLHF
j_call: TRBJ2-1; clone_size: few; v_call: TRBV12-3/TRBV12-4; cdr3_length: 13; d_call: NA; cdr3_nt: TGTGCCAGTGACTTTGACTCCTACAATGAGCAGTTCTTC; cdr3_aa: CASDFDSYNEQFF
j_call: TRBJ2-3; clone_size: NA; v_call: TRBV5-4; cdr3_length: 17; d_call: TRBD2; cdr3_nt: TGTGCCAGCAGCCCGGTGACTAGCGGGAGGTTTACAGATACGCAGTATTTT; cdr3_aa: CASSPVTSGRFTDTQYF
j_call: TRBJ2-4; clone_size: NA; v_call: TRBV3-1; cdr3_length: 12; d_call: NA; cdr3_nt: TGTGCCAGCAGTAGTAGCAGTAACATTCAGTACTTC; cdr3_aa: CASSSSSNIQYF
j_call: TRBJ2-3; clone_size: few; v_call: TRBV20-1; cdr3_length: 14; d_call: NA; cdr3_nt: TGCAGTGCTGGGGATACCCCCCGCACAGATACGCAGTATTTT; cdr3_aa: CSAGDTPRTDTQYF
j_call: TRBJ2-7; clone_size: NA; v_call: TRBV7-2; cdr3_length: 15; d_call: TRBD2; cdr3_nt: TGTGCCAGCAGCTTAGGAAACGGCGGGAGTTACGAGCAGTACTTC; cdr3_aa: CASSLGNGGSYEQYF
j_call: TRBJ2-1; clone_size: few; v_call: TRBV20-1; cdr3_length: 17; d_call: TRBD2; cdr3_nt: TGCAGTGGCCCCGGGACTAGCGGAGGGGGCTCCTACAATGAGCAGTTCTTC; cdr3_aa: CSGPGTSGGGSYNEQFF
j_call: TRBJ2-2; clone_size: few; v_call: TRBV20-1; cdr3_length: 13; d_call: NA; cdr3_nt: TGCAGTGCTAGGGGGGGACGGACCGGGGAGCTGTTTTTT; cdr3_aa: CSARGGRTGELFF
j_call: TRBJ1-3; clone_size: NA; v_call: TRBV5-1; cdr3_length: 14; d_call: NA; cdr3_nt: TGCGCCAGCAGCCCCGGGTCGACTGGAAACACCATATATTTT; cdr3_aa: CASSPGSTGNTIYF
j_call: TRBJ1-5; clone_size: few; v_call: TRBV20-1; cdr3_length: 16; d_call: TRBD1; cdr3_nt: TGCAGTGCTAGAAAGACAGGGGCTGATAGCAATCAGCCCCAGCATTTT; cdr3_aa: CSARKTGADSNQPQHF
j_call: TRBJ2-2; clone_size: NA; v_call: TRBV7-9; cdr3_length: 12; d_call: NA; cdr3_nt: TGTGCCCAGGCGGGGGCCCCCGGGGAGCTGTTTTTT; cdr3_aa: CAQAGAPGELFF
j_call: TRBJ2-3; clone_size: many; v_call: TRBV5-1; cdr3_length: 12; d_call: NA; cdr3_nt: TGTGCCAGCAGTTTAAATGTGGATACGCAGTATTTT; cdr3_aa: CASSLNVDTQYF
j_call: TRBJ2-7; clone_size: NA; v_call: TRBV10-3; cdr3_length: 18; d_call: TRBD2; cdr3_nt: TGTGCCATCAGCTCCGGGACTAGCGGGCCTCTTAGCTCCTACGAGCAGTACTTC; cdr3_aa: CAISSGTSGPLSSYEQYF
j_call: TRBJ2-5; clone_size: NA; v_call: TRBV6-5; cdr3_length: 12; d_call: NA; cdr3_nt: TGTGCCAGCAGTCAAAGAACGGGGACCCAGTACTTC; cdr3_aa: CASSQRTGTQYF
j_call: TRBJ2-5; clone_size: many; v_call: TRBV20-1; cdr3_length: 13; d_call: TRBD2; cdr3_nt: TGCAGTGCTAGAAGGACTAGCCGGGAGACCCAGTACTTC; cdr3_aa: CSARRTSRETQYF
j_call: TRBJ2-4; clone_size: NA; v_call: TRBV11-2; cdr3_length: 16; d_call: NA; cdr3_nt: TGTGCCAGCAGCTTAGAACTAGGGTCAGCCAAAAACATTCAGTACTTC; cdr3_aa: CASSLELGSAKNIQYF
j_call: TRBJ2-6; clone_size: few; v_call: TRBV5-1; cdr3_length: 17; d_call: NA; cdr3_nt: TGCGCCAGCAGCTTGGACGGCAGGGGATCTGGGGCCAACGTCCTGACTTTC; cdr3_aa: CASSLDGRGSGANVLTF
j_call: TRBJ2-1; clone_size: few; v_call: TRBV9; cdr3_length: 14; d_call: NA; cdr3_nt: TGTGCCAGCAGCGCTGGGAATCTAAGGAATGAGCAGTTCTTC; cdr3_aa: CASSAGNLRNEQFF
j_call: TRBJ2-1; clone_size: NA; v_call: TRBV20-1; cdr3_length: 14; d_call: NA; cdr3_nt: TGCAGTGCTGTTAGACTAGAGGGGTACAATGAGCAGTTCTTC; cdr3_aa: CSAVRLEGYNEQFF
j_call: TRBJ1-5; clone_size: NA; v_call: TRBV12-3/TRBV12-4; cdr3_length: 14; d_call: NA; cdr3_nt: TGTGCCAGCAGTTTCCGCGGGACGAATCAGCCCCAGCATTTT; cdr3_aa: CASSFRGTNQPQHF
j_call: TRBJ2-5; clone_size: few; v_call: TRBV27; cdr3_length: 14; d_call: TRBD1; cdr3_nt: TGTGCCAGCAGTTACCAGGGGGCGGAGGAGACCCAGTACTTC; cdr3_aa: CASSYQGAEETQYF
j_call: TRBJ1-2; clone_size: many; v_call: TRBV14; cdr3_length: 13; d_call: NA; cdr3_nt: TGTGCCAGCAGCCAAGTGGAGACAGGTATCTACACCTTC; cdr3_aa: CASSQVETGIYTF
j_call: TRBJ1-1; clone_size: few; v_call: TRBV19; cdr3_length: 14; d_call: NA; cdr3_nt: TGTGCCAGTAGTAAGGAGGGGATGAACACTGAAGCTTTCTTT; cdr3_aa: CASSKEGMNTEAFF
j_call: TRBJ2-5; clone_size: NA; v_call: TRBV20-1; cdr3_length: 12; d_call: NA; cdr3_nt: TGCAGTGCAACACCAATGGGAGAGACCCAGTACTTC; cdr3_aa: CSATPMGETQYF
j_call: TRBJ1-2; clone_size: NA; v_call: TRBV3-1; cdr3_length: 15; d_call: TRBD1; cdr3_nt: TGTGCCAGCAGCCAAGATAGCAGGGGGCAATATGGCTACACCTTC; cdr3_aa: CASSQDSRGQYGYTF
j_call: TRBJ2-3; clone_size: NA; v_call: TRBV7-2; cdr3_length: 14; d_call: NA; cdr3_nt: TGTGCCAGCAGCCCCCGGGCGTTCGCAGATACGCAGTATTTT; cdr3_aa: CASSPRAFADTQYF
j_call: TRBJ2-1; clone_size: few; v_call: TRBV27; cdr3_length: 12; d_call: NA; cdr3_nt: TGCGCCATTAAGGGCGCCTACAATGAGCAGTTCTTC; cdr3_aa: CAIKGAYNEQFF
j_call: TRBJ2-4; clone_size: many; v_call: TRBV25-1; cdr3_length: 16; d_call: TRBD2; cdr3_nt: TGTGCCAGCAGGGCCGGACTAGCGGGAGGGAAAAACATTCAGTACTTC; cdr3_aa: CASRAGLAGGKNIQYF
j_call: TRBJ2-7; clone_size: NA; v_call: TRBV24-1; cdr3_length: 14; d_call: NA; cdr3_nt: TGTGCCACCAGTGGACAGGACAGAGTCTACGAGCAGTACTTC; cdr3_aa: CATSGQDRVYEQYF
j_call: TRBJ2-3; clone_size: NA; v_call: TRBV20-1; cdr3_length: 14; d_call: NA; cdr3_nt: TGCAGTGCTAGAACGCCCCACGGCACAGATACGCAGTATTTT; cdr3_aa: CSARTPHGTDTQYF
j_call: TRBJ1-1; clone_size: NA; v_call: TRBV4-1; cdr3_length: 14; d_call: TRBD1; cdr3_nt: TGCGCCAGCAGCCCGAACCAGGGGGCGGCTGAAGCTTTCTTT; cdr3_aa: CASSPNQGAAEAFF